In this sample, the clone carrying this TCR beta chain turned up many times. The sample's time point: newly diagnosed GD, antithyroid drugs for less than 3 months. Researchers made the TCR library from RNA that was extracted from PBMCs. The entry originates in a study of regulatory T cells in long-lasting Graves disease. Germline V CDR1 and CDR2: SGHRS, YFSETQ. The CDR3 totals 14 residues. Trimming shortened V by 0 bases and J by 3 bases, and 7 bases separated the two germline ends. CDR3-region Arm-PCR and iRepertoire HTBI primers produced the TCR beta libraries. TCRdb passed the multiplex PCR reads through MiXCR, listing each CDR3 protein once. The data hold roughly 260,000 distinct CDR3 sequences, with around a sixth observed a single time. The same sample was also used in a study of T cells in Graves' hyperthyroidism and ophthalmopathy. Turning to that study: The hyperthyroidism was newly diagnosed and had lasted under 2 months; the patients were aged 18 to 65.

The TCR was taken from a woman younger than 45 with Graves disease. V is TRBV5-1 and J is TRBJ1-5; unclear D gene. The sample consisted of peripheral blood mononuclear cells (PBMCs), taken at new diagnosis, from a patient treated with antithyroid drugs. The CDR3 coding sequence is TGCGCCAGCAGCTTGGACGGCTTCAATCAGCCCCAGCATTTT. Its translation: CASSLDGFNQPQHF.